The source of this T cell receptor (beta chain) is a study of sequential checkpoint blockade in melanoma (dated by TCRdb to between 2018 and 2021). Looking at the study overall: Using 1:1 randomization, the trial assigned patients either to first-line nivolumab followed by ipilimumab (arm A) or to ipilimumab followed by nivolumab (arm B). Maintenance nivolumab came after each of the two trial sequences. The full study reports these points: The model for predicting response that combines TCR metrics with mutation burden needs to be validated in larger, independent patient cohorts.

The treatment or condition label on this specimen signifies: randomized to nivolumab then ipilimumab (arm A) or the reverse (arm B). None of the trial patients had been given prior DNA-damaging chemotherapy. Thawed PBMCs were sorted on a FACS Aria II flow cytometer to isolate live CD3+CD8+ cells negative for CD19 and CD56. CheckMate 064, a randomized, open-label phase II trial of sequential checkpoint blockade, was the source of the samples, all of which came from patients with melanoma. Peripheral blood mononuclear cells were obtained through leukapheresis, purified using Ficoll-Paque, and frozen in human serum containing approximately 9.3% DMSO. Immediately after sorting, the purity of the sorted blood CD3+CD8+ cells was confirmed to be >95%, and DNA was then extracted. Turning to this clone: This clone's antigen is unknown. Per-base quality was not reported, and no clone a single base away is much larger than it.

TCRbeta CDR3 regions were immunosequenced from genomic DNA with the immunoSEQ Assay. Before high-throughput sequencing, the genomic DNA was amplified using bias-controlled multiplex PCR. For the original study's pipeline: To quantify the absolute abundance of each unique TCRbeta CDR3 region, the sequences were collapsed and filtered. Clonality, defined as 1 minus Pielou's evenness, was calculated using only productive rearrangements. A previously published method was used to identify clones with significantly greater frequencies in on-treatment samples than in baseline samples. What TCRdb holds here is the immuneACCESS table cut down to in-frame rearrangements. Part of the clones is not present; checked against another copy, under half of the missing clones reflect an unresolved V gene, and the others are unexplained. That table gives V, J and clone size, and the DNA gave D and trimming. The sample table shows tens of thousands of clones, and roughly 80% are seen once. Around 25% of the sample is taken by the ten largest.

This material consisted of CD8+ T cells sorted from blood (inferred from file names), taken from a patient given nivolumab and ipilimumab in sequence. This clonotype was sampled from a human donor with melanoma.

Here is the DNA: TGCAGCGTTGAAGGGGGGGGCCTTACAGATACGCAGTATTTT. It codes for CSVEGGGLTDTQYF. The sequence links TRBV29-1 to TRBJ2-3; the D region possibly corresponds to TRBD2 (7 bases align). CDR1 and CDR2 are read off the germline V gene as SQVTM and ANQGSEA. From its cysteine to its phenylalanine, the CDR3 spans 14 amino acids. Just CDR3 DNA is preserved here, 42 bases in frame from base 1. V is reduced by 1 base and J by 3 bases, leaving a spacing of 11 bases between them.